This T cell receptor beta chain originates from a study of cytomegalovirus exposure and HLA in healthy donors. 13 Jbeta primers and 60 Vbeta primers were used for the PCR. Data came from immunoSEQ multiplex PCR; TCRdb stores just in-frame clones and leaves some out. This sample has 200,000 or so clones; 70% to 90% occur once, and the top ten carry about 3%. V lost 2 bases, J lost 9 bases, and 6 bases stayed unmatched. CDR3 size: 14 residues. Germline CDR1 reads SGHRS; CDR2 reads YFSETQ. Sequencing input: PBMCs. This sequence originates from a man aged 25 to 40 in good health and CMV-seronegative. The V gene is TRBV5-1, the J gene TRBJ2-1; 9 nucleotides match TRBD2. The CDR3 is CASSFGGGAVEQFF. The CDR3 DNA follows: TGCGCCAGCAGCTTCGGCGGGGGGGCCGTTGAGCAGTTCTTC.